Listed below are T cell receptor beta chains from one sample, sequenced in a study of T cell repertoires in ileal Crohn's disease. Method: immunoSEQ multiplex PCR; TCRdb's copy keeps in-frame clones and lacks some. The sample includes 500 to 550 clones, about 91% of them seen just once. Specimen: ileal tissue. These receptors originate from an adult with Crohn's disease. The CDR3 runs from the conserved cysteine through the conserved F or W. D genes are given only for firm matches. Where a row states a size, it is once, few, many or the class of an expanded clone; other rows omit it.

- TRBJ2-3 TRBD2 TRBV5-1 TGCGCCAGCAGCTTGGCGGCGGGGGGGCGCGATACGCAGTATTTT CASSLAAGGRDTQYF
- TRBJ1-2 - TRBV19 TGTGCCAGTAGTATAGGGACTGCTGGCTACACCTTC CASSIGTAGYTF
- TRBJ1-6 TRBD1 TRBV7-2 TGTGCCAGCAGCGGCGGACAACAGGGGTTTTCACCCCTCCACTTT CASSGGQQGFSPLHF
- TRBJ2-4 TRBD1 TRBV2 TGTGCCAGTAAACTAAGCCAGGGGGATAGGAACATTCAGTACTTC CASKLSQGDRNIQYF
- TRBJ2-7 - TRBV7-6 TGTGCCAGCAGCTTAGGGGTGGGGTCCTACGAGCAGTACTTC CASSLGVGSYEQYF
once TRBJ2-3 TRBD2 TRBV7-8 TGTGCCAGCAGCACACCGGGACTAGCGGGTTTTGCTAGCACAGATACGCAGTATTTT CASSTPGLAGFASTDTQYF
- TRBJ2-6 TRBD1 TRBV30 TGTGCCTGGGAACCGGGACAGGTTTCTGGGGCCAACGTCCTGACTTTC CAWEPGQVSGANVLTF
- TRBJ1-1 - TRBV6-5 TGTGCCAGCAGTTACAAGGGCCCGGGGACTGAAGCTTTCTTT CASSYKGPGTEAFF
- TRBJ2-6 - TRBV25-1 TGTGCCAGCAGTACCAGTAAAGAACTGACAAAGTCGGGCAACGTCCTGACTTTC CASSTSKELTKSGNVLTF
- TRBJ1-5 - TRBV5-5 TGTGCCAGCAGCCGGACAGGCAATCAGCCCCAGCATTTT CASSRTGNQPQHF
- TRBJ2-7 TRBD2 TRBV7-2 TGTGCCAGCAGCTTAGTTAGCGGGGGGGACTACGAGCAGTACTTC CASSLVSGGDYEQYF
once TRBJ2-1 TRBD2 TRBV7-7 TGTGCTAGCAGCTTAGGGGGACTAGCCGCCGATGAGCAGTTCTTC CASSLGGLAADEQFF
once TRBJ1-4 - TRBV4-1 TGCGCCAGCAGCCAAGATCTCAGGGGCAGGGAGGCCTTT CASSQDLRGREAF
- TRBJ1-2 TRBD1 TRBV7-2 TGTGCCAGCAGTCCGGGACAGGGTTTGGATGGCTACACCTTC CASSPGQGLDGYTF
- TRBJ1-1 TRBD1 TRBV18 TGTGCCAGCTCAAACGGACAGGGGAACACTGAAGCTTTCTTT CASSNGQGNTEAFF
- TRBJ1-2 TRBD1 TRBV9 TGTGCCAGCAGCCTGGGGACAGGGGGATCTGCTAACTATGGCTACACCTTC CASSLGTGGSANYGYTF
- TRBJ2-7 TRBD1 TRBV6-1 TGTGCCAGCAGCCCCGGGACAGCGTACTCCTACGAGCAGTACTTC CASSPGTAYSYEQYF
- TRBJ2-7 - TRBV28 TGTGCCAGCCTTGGGACGAGGAGCTCCTACGAGCAGTACTTC CASLGTRSSYEQYF
- TRBJ1-4 - TRBV20-1 TGCAGTGCCGGCCGGGGGGACACCTCGTTTTTT CSAGRGDTSFF
- TRBJ1-1 TRBD1 TRBV29-1 TGCAGCGTTGTACTTCCGGGACAGGGGACATATCGGGCTTTCTTT CSVVLPGQGTYRAFF
- TRBJ2-2 - TRBV30 TGTGCCGGGGAGATAGGGGAGGACACCGGGGAGCTGTTTTTT CAGEIGEDTGELFF
- TRBJ2-5 - TRBV27 TGTGCCAGCAGTCGCGGGACAGCCCGAGAGACCCAGTACTTC CASSRGTARETQYF
- TRBJ2-2 - TRBV6-4 TGTGCCAGCAGTGACTCGTACACCGGGGAGCTGTTTTTT CASSDSYTGELFF
- TRBJ2-2 - TRBV7-8 TGTGCCAGCAGCTTAAGAGCAGGGGAACTAACCGGGGAGCTGTTTTTT CASSLRAGELTGELFF
- TRBJ1-4 - TRBV6-6 TGTGCCATTGGGGGGAATGAAAAACTGTTTTTT CAIGGNEKLFF
- TRBJ1-2 - TRBV11-3 TGTGCCAGCAGCTTAGACGGATCAGGAGGCTACACCTTC CASSLDGSGGYTF
- TRBJ1-6 - TRBV6-5 TGTGCCAGCAGTAAGCAGGGTTCCTATAATTCACCCCTCCACTTT CASSKQGSYNSPLHF
- TRBJ2-3 - TRBV7-2 TGTGCCAGCAGCTCAGGGGCGGATACGCAGTATTTT CASSSGADTQYF
- TRBJ1-5 - TRBV29-1 TGCAGCGTTGGCGAGGGGGTTCAGCCCCAGCATTTT CSVGEGVQPQHF
once TRBJ1-1 - TRBV7-9 TGTGCCAGCAGATGGGGGGCAGATGAAGCTTTCTTT CASRWGADEAFF
- TRBJ2-3 - TRBV6-1 TGTGCCAGCAGTGAGGAGAGGAGACTGGGCACAGATACGCAGTATTTT CASSEERRLGTDTQYF
- TRBJ1-1 - TRBV10-3 TGTGCCATCAAAGATGCATTAGGGAACACTGAAGCTTTCTTT CAIKDALGNTEAFF
- TRBJ2-5 - TRBV7-7 TGTGCTAGCAGCGCGTACCTGCTGGAGACCCAGTACTTC CASSAYLLETQYF
few TRBJ1-2 - TRBV5-6 TGTGCCAGCGAGGGACGGCACTATGGCTACACCTTC CASEGRHYGYTF
- TRBJ2-1 - TRBV9 TGTGCCAGCAGCCCCGGGGAGGTAGCCCGCAATGAGCAGTTCTTC CASSPGEVARNEQFF
once TRBJ2-2 - TRBV5-4 TGTGCCAGCAGCCGAAGAGGGGACACCGGGGAGCTGTTTTTT CASSRRGDTGELFF
- TRBJ1-1 - TRBV27 TGTGCCAGCAGTTTCACACAGGGTTTGAACACTGAAGCTTTCTTT CASSFTQGLNTEAFF
- TRBJ1-2 - TRBV6-5 TGTGCCAGCACCCCTGGAGGGCGGGCGGGATATGGCTACACCTTC CASTPGGRAGYGYTF
- TRBJ1-1 TRBD1 TRBV7-9 TGTGCCAGCAGCCCAGTACAGGGGCGCGACACTGAAGCTTTCTTT CASSPVQGRDTEAFF
- TRBJ1-2 TRBD1 TRBV7-9 TGTGCCATCCTGTGGACAGGGAACTATGGCTACACCTTC CAILWTGNYGYTF
- TRBJ2-3 - TRBV19 TGTGCCAGTACCGGGGCGAGGTTCGCAGATACGCAGTATTTT CASTGARFADTQYF
- TRBJ2-1 TRBD2 TRBV7-9 TGTGCCAGCAGCCCGAGGACTAGCGCGGCCTACAATGAGCAGTTCTTC CASSPRTSAAYNEQFF
- TRBJ1-6 TRBD1 TRBV14 TGTGCCAGTGCGACAGGGATCGGATCACCCCTCCACTTT CASATGIGSPLHF
- TRBJ2-3 - TRBV5-6 TGTGCCAGCAGCTCGGGGGGGGACAGGATCACAGATACGCAGTATTTT CASSSGGDRITDTQYF
- TRBJ1-2 TRBD1 TRBV7-2 TGTGCCAGCAGCTTATTGGGGACAGGGGCCTATGGCTACACCTTC CASSLLGTGAYGYTF
- TRBJ1-5 - TRBV7-8 TGTGCCAGCAGCTTAGGAAATCAGGGGAATCAGCCCCAGCATTTT CASSLGNQGNQPQHF
- TRBJ1-1 - TRBV27 TGTGCCAGCAGTTTATTGGGGAATAGTAACACTGAAGCTTTCTTT CASSLLGNSNTEAFF
- TRBJ1-2 TRBD1 TRBV27 TGTGCCAGCAGCTCACGTGACAGGGGTTATGGCTACACCTTC CASSSRDRGYGYTF
- TRBJ1-1 TRBD1 TRBV4-3 TGCGCCAGCAGCCTGGGGACAGGGGAGACTGAAGCTTTCTTT CASSLGTGETEAFF
few TRBJ2-2 TRBD2 TRBV6-1 TGTGCCAGCAGTGAAGCTAGCGGGGGGGCCGGGGAGCTGTTTTTT CASSEASGGAGELFF
- TRBJ1-1 TRBD1 TRBV5-4 TGTGCCAGCAGCGTAAACAGGGGGGGGAGGTCTGAAGCTTTCTTT CASSVNRGGRSEAFF
- TRBJ2-7 - TRBV7-9 TGTGCCAGCAGCCCCTACTGGGACTCTTACGAGCAGTACTTC CASSPYWDSYEQYF
- TRBJ1-5 - TRBV5-1 TGCGCCAGCAGCTCCGTGTTCGGGGGGGCGAGTCAGCCCCAGCATTTT CASSSVFGGASQPQHF
few TRBJ2-7 - TRBV6-1 TGTGCCAGCAGTGAATCCGGCTCCTACGAGCAGTACTTC CASSESGSYEQYF
- TRBJ2-1 TRBD2 TRBV14 TGTGCCAGCAGTTCAGGACTAGCGGGCCATGAGCAGTTCTTC CASSSGLAGHEQFF
- TRBJ1-1 TRBD1 TRBV29-1 TGCAGCGTTACCGGGACAGGGGCCGCTGAAGCTTTCTTT CSVTGTGAAEAFF
once TRBJ2-7 TRBD2 TRBV15 TGTGCCACCAGCAGAGGAGGTAGCGGGAGCTCCTACGAGCAGTACTTC CATSRGGSGSSYEQYF
few TRBJ2-3 TRBD2 TRBV11-2 TGTGCCAGCAGCTTCTCTAGCGGAAGCACAGATACGCAGTATTTT CASSFSSGSTDTQYF
- TRBJ1-2 TRBD1 TRBV13 TGTGCCAGCAGCTTAGCGGACAGGGTAAATGGCTACACCTTC CASSLADRVNGYTF